This TCR beta chain was captured by sequencing in a study of cytomegalovirus exposure and HLA in healthy donors. When sampled, the donors appeared nominally healthy, though they likely had unrecorded immune exposures. Whole-study findings and limits: A later analysis linked a missense variant in DCLRE1C to the trimming of TCR beta V and J genes. What TCR beta sequences reportedly achieved was accurate prediction of HLA-A and HLA-B alleles in most subjects.

The CDR3 is made up of 14 amino acids. V was clipped by 0 bases and J by 5 bases, with 12 bases between them. The germline gives CDR1 SGHDT, CDR2 YYEEEE. The PCR was carried out with 60 Vbeta primers and 13 Jbeta primers. Clones were sequenced by immunoSEQ multiplex PCR, and TCRdb holds only the in-frame ones, with some missing. The sample shows around 200,000 clones, roughly four fifths of them seen only once. Comment on this clone: The antigen is undetermined.

The chain carries TRBV5-6 and TRBJ2-7; D unresolved. The clonotype comes from a girl aged 10 to 17 in good health and CMV-seronegative. The specimen was PBMCs. The CDR3 DNA reads TGTGCCAGCAGCTTGGGTGGGCACCCCGACGAGCAGTACTTC. Translation: CASSLGGHPDEQYF.